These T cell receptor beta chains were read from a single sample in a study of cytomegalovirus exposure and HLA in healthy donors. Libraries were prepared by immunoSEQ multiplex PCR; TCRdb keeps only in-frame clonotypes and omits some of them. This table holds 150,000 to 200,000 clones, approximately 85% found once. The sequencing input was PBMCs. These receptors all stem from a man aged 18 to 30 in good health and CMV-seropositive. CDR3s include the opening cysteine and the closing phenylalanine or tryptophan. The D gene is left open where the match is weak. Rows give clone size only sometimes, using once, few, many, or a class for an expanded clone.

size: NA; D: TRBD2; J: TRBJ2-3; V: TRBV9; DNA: TGTGCCAGCAGCGTAGATAGCGGGGGCACAGATACGCAGTATTTT; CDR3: CASSVDSGGTDTQYF
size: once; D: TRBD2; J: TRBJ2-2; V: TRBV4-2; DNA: TGTGCCAGCAGCCAAGACTGGCCGGCTAGCGGGGGAATGGGTTCTGGGGAGCTGTTTTTT; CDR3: CASSQDWPASGGMGSGELFF
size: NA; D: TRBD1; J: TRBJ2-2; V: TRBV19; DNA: TGTGCCAGTAGTATCCCCGGGACAGGGCCCAACACCGGGGAGCTGTTTTTT; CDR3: CASSIPGTGPNTGELFF
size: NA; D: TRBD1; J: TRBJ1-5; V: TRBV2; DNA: TGTGCCAGCAGGGAGGACAGGGCCTTAAATCAGCCCCAGCATTTT; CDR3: CASREDRALNQPQHF
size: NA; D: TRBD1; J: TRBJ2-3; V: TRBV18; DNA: TGTGCCAGCTCACGGAGGCGTGGGACAGACATCTCTACAGATACGCAGTATTTT; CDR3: CASSRRRGTDISTDTQYF
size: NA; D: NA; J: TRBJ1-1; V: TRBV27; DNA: TGTGCCAGTGATCGAGCGGGGGGGTTGGGGAACACTGAAGCTTTCTTT; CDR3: CASDRAGGLGNTEAFF
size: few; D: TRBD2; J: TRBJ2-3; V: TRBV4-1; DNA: TGCGCCAGCAGCCAGGACGGGGGGACAGATACGCAGTATTTT; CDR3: CASSQDGGTDTQYF
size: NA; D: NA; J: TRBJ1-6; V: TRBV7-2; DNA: TGTGCCAGCAGCTTAGCCCGGTTAGGGTGGGAGAATAATTCACCCCTCCACTTT; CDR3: CASSLARLGWENNSPLHF
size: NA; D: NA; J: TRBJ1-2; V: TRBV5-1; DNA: TGCGCCAGCAGCTCGGACAGTAACTATGGCTACACCTTC; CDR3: CASSSDSNYGYTF
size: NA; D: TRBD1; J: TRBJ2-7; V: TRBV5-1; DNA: TGCGCCAGCAGCGTAAATCCGGGACAGGGTATTAACGAGCAGTACTTC; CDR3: CASSVNPGQGINEQYF
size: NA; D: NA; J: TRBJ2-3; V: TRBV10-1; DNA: TGCGCCAGCAGCCTAGGAGGGGTCTACACAGATACGCAGTATTTT; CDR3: CASSLGGVYTDTQYF
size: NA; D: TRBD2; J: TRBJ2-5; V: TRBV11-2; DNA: TGTGCCAGCAGCGACCACCAGCGGGGGGGGCGGGTAGTCACCCAGTACTTC; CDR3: CASSDHQRGGRVVTQYF
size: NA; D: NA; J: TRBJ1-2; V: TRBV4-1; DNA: TGCGCCAGCAGCCCGGGACAAGGAGAAAGGTATGGCTACACCTTC; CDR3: CASSPGQGERYGYTF
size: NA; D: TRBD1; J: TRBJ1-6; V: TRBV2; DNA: TGTGCCAGCAGTGATTTAGTTCGGCCAGGGGGGAATTCACCCCTCCACTTT; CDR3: CASSDLVRPGGNSPLHF
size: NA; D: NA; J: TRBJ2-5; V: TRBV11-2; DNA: TGTGCCAGCAGACGACAGCAAGAGACCCAGTACTTC; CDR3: CASRRQQETQYF
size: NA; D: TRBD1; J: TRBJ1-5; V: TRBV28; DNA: TGTGCCAGCAGTCCCACAGGGGGCGTTAGCAATCAGCCCCAGCATTTT; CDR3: CASSPTGGVSNQPQHF
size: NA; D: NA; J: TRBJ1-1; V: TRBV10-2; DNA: TGCGCCAGCTTAGAATTGAACACTGAAGCTTTCTTT; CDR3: CASLELNTEAFF
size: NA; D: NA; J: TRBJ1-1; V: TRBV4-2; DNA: TGTGCCAGCAGCCAAGATCTCACAGGGCCACAAGGCGGGGGAGCTTTCTTT; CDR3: CASSQDLTGPQGGGAFF
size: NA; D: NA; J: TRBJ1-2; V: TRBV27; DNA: TGTGCCAGCAGCACCTTGCAGGGGACCTCTAACTATGGCTACACCTTC; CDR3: CASSTLQGTSNYGYTF
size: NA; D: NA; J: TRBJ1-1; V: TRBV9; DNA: TGTGCCAGCAGCTCCGTCCTGGCGGGTAGCGCTTTCTTT; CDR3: CASSSVLAGSAFF
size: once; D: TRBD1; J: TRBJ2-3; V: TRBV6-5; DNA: TGTGCCAGCAGTTACTCCGGACAGGGCGCAGATACGCAGTATTTT; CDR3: CASSYSGQGADTQYF
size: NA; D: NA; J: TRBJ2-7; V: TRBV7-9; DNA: TGTTCCAGCAGCACCACTAGCTACGAGCAGTACTTC; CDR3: CSSSTTSYEQYF
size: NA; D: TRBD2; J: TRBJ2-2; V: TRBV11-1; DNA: TGTGCCAGCAGCTTAACCCCCGCAGCGGGGGCGAACACCGGGGAGCTGTTTTTT; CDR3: CASSLTPAAGANTGELFF
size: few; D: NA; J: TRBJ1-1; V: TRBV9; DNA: TGTGCCAGCAGCCCCCAGACAGGGAACACTGAAGCTTTCTTT; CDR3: CASSPQTGNTEAFF
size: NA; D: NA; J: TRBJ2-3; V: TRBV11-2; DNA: TGTGCCAGCAGCTTGGGGAGGACTAAGAAAGAAGATACGCAGTATTTT; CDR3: CASSLGRTKKEDTQYF
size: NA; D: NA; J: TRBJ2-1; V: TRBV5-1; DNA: TGCGCCAGCAGCTTGGATCGCGGGGCCACCTACAATGAGCAGTTCTTC; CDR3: CASSLDRGATYNEQFF
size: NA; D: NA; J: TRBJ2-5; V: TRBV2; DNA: TGTGCCAGCAGTCCGACTAGGAAGAAAGAGACCCAGTACTTC; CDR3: CASSPTRKKETQYF
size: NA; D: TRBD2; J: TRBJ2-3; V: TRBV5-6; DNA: TGTGCCAGCAGCTTGGGAATAGCGGGGCGCAGCACAGATACGCAGTATTTT; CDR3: CASSLGIAGRSTDTQYF
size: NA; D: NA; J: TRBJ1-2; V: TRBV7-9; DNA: TGTTCCAGCAGCTTTGACAGCTATGGCTACACCTTC; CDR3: CSSSFDSYGYTF
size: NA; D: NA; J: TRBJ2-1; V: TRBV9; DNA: TGTGCCAGCAGTGCCATTACAGGATACAATGAGCAGTTCTTC; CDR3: CASSAITGYNEQFF
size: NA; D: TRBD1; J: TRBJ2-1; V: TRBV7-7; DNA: TGTGCCAGCAGCTTAGGCCGGACAGGGGGCGCGAATGAGCAGTTCTTC; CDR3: CASSLGRTGGANEQFF
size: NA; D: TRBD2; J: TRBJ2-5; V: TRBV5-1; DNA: TGCGCCAGCAGCTTGGGCCTAGCGGGGAAAGAGACCCAGTACTTC; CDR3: CASSLGLAGKETQYF
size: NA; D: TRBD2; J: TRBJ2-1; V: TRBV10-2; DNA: TGCGCCACCATCAGCCTAGCGGAGGTCCCCTTGGGGAATGAGCAGTTCTTC; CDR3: CATISLAEVPLGNEQFF
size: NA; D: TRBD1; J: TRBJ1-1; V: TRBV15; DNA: TGTGCCACCAGCAGATATCAGGGGGCTAGGGACACTGAAGCTTTCTTT; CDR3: CATSRYQGARDTEAFF
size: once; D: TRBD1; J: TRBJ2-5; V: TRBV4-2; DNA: TGTGCCAGCAGCGAAGGGGTCGGGACAGGGGGCCACATCACCCAGTACTTC; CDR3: CASSEGVGTGGHITQYF
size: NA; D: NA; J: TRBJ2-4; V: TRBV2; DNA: TGTGCCAGCAAGGGGGGGGTGGACATTCAGTACTTC; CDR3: CASKGGVDIQYF
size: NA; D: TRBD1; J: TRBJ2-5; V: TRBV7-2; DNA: TGTGCCAGCAGCTTAGGGGGACAGGTGGAGACCCAGTACTTC; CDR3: CASSLGGQVETQYF
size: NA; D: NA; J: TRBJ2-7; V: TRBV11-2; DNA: TGTGCCAGCAGCTTATGGGACAACTCCTACGAGCAGTACTTC; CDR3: CASSLWDNSYEQYF
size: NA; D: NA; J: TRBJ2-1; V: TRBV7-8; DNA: TGTGCCAGCAGCTCGGACTTAGCCGGAAATGAGCAGTTCTTC; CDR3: CASSSDLAGNEQFF
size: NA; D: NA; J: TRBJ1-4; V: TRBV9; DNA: TGTGCCAGCAGCGGAGAAGGGGATCGAAGTGAAAAACTGTTTTTT; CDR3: CASSGEGDRSEKLFF
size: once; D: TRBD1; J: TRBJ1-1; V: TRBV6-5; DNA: TGTGCCTCCCGACAGGGGGCGAACACTGAAGCTTTCTTT; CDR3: CASRQGANTEAFF
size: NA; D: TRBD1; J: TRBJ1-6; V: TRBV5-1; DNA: TGCGCCAGCAGCTTTACAGGGGGGGGGAATTCACCCCTCCACTTT; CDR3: CASSFTGGGNSPLHF
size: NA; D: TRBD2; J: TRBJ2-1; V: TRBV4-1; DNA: TGCGCCAGCAGCCAAGCGGGGGGCTACAATGAGCAGTTCTTC; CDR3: CASSQAGGYNEQFF
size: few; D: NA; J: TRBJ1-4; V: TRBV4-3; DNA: TGCGCCAGCAGCCAAGATTTGGGGAGGGGCGGCGAAAAACTGTTTTTT; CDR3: CASSQDLGRGGEKLFF